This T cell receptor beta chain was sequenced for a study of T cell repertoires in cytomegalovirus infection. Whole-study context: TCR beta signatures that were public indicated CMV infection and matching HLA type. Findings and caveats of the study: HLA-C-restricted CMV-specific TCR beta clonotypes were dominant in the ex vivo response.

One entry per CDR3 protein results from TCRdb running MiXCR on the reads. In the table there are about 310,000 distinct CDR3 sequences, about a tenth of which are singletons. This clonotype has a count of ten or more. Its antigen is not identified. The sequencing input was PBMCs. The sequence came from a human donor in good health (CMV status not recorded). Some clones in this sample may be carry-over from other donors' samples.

The CDR3 sequence is CASSLYPRGSDTQYF. CDR3 nucleotides: TGTGCCAGCAGCTTATACCCCAGGGGGTCAGATACGCAGTATTTT. The rearrangement joins TRBV7-2 to TRBJ2-3; 7 positions match TRBD1. V shed 2 bases, J shed 4 bases, and the junction held 6 bases outside the gene matches. The CDR3 totals 15 residues. Per germline, CDR1 SGHTA and CDR2 FQGNSA.